What follows describes a single TCR beta chain. The sample comes from a study of CD8 T cells in Susac syndrome. TCR beta was sequenced from blood CD8+ and CD4+ T cells. Each multiple sclerosis control was a treatment-naive patient with relapsing-remitting disease that was either stable or active. Germline V gene data show CDR1 as LGHNA and CDR2 as YNFKEQ. With 2 bases clipped from V and 3 bases from J, the junction kept 15 bases outside the gene matches. The CDR3 runs 19 residues. Reverse transcription used about 0.45 to 1 ug RNA and random hexamers. The TCR beta CDR3 was amplified by immunoSEQ multiplex PCR across 54 Vbeta, 13 Jbeta. TCRdb reanalysed the immunoSEQ multiplex PCR reads using MiXCR and keeps one entry per CDR3 protein. The sample gives more than 250,000 distinct CDR3 sequences, 92% of which show up once; around 0.07% is in the top ten.

The chain couples TRBV4-2 to TRBJ2-1; 8 bases match TRBD2. The TCR was taken from a human donor with multiple sclerosis. Sequenced material: CD4+ T cells from PBMCs. As DNA, the CDR3 is TGTGCCAGCAGCCAACGGGCCCCTGGGACTAGGCCATTCTACAATGAGCAGTTCTTC. It codes for CASSQRAPGTRPFYNEQFF.